The entry below gives a single TCR beta chain sequence along with its context. Its antigen is unidentified. V gave up 2 bases and J gave up 0 bases; unmatched junction bases: 7. CDR1 is LNHNV, CDR2 YYDKDF, per germline (reference sequence). This CDR3 region has 17 residues. The source of the sample is a study of T cells in localized non-small cell lung cancer. Study-level findings and limits: Sequence data derive from only one tumor region, so heterogeneity remains possible. Highest T cell clonality was seen in uninvolved adjacent lung, surpassing that measured in tumor.

Method: immunoSEQ multiplex PCR; TCRdb's copy keeps in-frame clones and lacks some. In the table there are 30,000 to 35,000 clones, approximately 92% of which are singletons. The clonotype was recovered from a female donor older than 55 with stage I lung adenocarcinoma. The material was peripheral blood, obtained before any cancer treatment. The rearrangement links TRBV15 to TRBJ2-1; 7 nucleotides align to TRBD1. For the CDR3, the DNA is TGTGCCACCAGCAGAACCGGGACAGTAAACTCCTACAATGAGCAGTTCTTC. It encodes CATSRTGTVNSYNEQFF.